Sequencing of this T cell receptor (beta chain) was carried out in a study of T-cell memory formation after mild COVID-19. CDR3 size: 15 residues. Germline CDR1 and CDR2: SEHNR and FQNEAQ (reference sequence). Trimming cost V 3 bases and J 4 bases, with 15 bases left between them. MiXCR was run by TCRdb on the 5' RACE reads, yielding one entry per CDR3 protein. The profile covers more than 250,000 distinct CDR3 sequences, with roughly 18% appearing a single time and roughly 24% taken by the ten largest. The J gene is TRBJ1-2, the V gene TRBV7-9, with a tentative D call TRBD1 (6 bases). Sequenced: PBMCs or a T cell subset sorted from them (not recorded which). The sequence was collected from a young man who had mild COVID-19 (a few samples of this study predate the infection). Cell type and time point are not known. For the CDR3, the DNA is TGTGCCAGCAGCTTCGGGACCGGGGGCCTCTATGGCTACACCTTC. This encodes CASSFGTGGLYGYTF.